This T cell receptor beta chain stems from a study of response to subunit inactivated influenza vaccine. Using its own MiXCR run on the RT-PCR reads, TCRdb lists one record per CDR3 protein. This sample has around 570,000 distinct CDR3 sequences, with about 7.6% found just once. Study-wide results and limits: Authors suggested each seasonal influenza vaccination recruits few new T cells.

This clonotype was detected many times. Antigen unknown. Sequenced material: PBMCs from blood, taken about 23 months after vaccination. The clonotype comes from a man between 50 and 69 years old who received an inactivated influenza vaccine.

The CDR3 loop is CASSQVLAGGSEQFF. The CDR3 bases are TGTGCCAGCAGCCAAGTACTAGCGGGAGGGTCTGAGCAGTTCTTC. J is TRBJ2-1 and V is TRBV3-1; 13 bases align to TRBD2. The CDR3 has 15 amino acids. Per germline, CDR1 LGHDT and CDR2 YNNKEL (reference sequence). With 1 base clipped from V and 9 bases from J, the junction kept 3 bases outside the gene matches.